The 9 T cell receptor beta chains below all came from one sample that was sequenced in a study of T cells in Graves' hyperthyroidism and ophthalmopathy. It was RNA transcripts that yielded the amplified TCR beta CDR3 regions. With the HTBI primer set, the TCR CDR3 went through a first round of RT-PCR. MiXCR, applied by TCRdb to the multiplex PCR reads, yields one record per CDR3 protein. Found here are fewer than 650,000 distinct CDR3 sequences, around 15% of them singletons; the top ten hold around 14%. Sequenced material: blood. The receptors shown here come from a woman between 35 and 50 years old with Graves' hyperthyroidism.

This clonotype occurred a few times. This rearrangement joins TRBV5-5 to TRBJ2-1, with TRBD1 as a possible D gene (6 bases). This CDR3 spans 18 amino acids. Trimming took off 0 bases at V and 0 bases at J, with 16 bases between the two ends. Germline V gene lookup returns CDR1 SGHKS and CDR2 YYEKEE (reference sequence). CDR3 sequence reads: CASSLGFFVTGSYNEQFF. The CDR3 nucleotides read TGTGCCAGCAGCTTGGGTTTTTTTGTGACAGGCTCCTACAATGAGCAGTTCTTC.

This clonotype was counted many times. This chain connects TRBV3-1 to TRBJ2-1; the match to TRBD2 covers 7 bases. The germline gives CDR1 LGHDT, CDR2 YNNKEL (reference sequence). CDR3 length: 14 residues. The V and J ends lost 4 bases and 9 bases, in that order; junction bases with no gene match: 9. The CDR3 nucleotides read TGTGCCAGCAGCCCGAACGGGGGGAAGGGTGAGCAGTTCTTC. Translating it yields CASSPNGGKGEQFF.

This clonotype was recorded many times. The CDR3 bases are TGTGCCAGCAGCTCCGGAGGGCGGACGGAGGCTTTCTTT. Protein: CASSSGGRTEAFF. V is TRBV9 and J is TRBJ1-1, with unresolved D. Germline CDR1 and CDR2: SGDLS and YYNGEE. V lost 4 bases and J lost 11, with 18 bases in between. The CDR3 sequence is 13 residues long.

V gene TRBV2 combines with J gene TRBJ2-1, with 9 bases matching TRBD1. The CDR3 is made up of 15 amino acids. Germline V gene sequence: CDR1 SNHLY, CDR2 FYNNEI. V shed 7 bases and J 9 bases; nucleotides not matched to a gene: 13. CDR3 sequence: CASTRRGTGRAEQFF. CDR3 nucleotides: TGTGCCAGCACCCGAAGGGGGACAGGGAGAGCTGAGCAGTTCTTC.

In its sample, this clonotype was seen many times. The chain links TRBV6-1 to TRBJ1-1; no definite D call. V lost 5 bases, J lost 6 bases, and 16 bases lay in between. CDR1 and CDR2 (germline): MNHNS, SASEGT. The CDR3 is 14 residues long. The CDR3 protein is CASSPRKGFAEAFF. CDR3 bases: TGTGCCAGCAGTCCCCGGAAGGGTTTCGCTGAAGCTTTCTTT.

As for this clonotype: This likely comes from a read error, as the CDR3 has no conserved phenylalanine or tryptophan at its end. The J gene is TRBJ2-7, the V gene TRBV6-1, with D unresolved. Per germline, CDR1 MNHNS and CDR2 SASEGT. This CDR3 is 14 amino acids long. V dropped 11 bases and J dropped 0 bases, with 17 bases sitting between them. The chain's CDR3 is CAGTSGPSSYEQYS. The CDR3 DNA follows: TGTGCCGGCACCTCCGGGCCAAGCTCCTACGAGCAGTACTCC.

The CDR3 is CASSSQGAVNYGYTF. The DNA for the CDR3 is TGTGCCAGCAGCTCACAGGGGGCAGTCAACTATGGCTACACCTTC. The chain couples TRBV11-1 to TRBJ1-2; 9 bases line up with TRBD1. The CDR3 is 15 amino acids. The V gene's germline CDR1 is SGHAT and CDR2 FQDESV (reference sequence). With 4 bases clipped from V and 2 bases from J, the junction kept 5 bases outside the gene matches.

V usage is TRBV5-1 and J usage is TRBJ2-2; D is unresolved. Trimming stripped 1 base from V and 5 bases from J, with 12 bases between. From germline, CDR1 is SGHRS and CDR2 YFSETQ. The length of the CDR3 is 15 residues. CDR3 nucleotides: TGCGCCAGCAGCTTGCGAGGACCCGAGACCGGGGAGCTGTTTTTT. As protein: CASSLRGPETGELFF.

V gene TRBV19 combines with J gene TRBJ2-1; D is ambiguous. Per germline, CDR1 LNHDA and CDR2 SQIVND (reference sequence). This CDR3 is built from 16 residues. The V end lost 2 bases, the J end lost 1 base, and 12 bases lay between the germline ends. DNA of the CDR3: TGTGCCAGTAGTATAAACGGCGTTCTGTCCTACAATGAGCAGTTCTTC. Its translation: CASSINGVLSYNEQFF.